A single sample is the source of the 9 T cell receptor beta chains below, sequenced in a study of beta chain features in type 1 diabetes. Expressed TCRB transcripts were sequenced, since all the RNA that had been isolated was reverse transcribed. The protocol was immunoSEQ multiplex PCR, while the TCRdb copy is restricted to in-frame clones and leaves out a portion. The data hold 15,000 to 20,000 clones, with around 50% observed a single time. Sequenced material: stem cell memory CD4+ T cells from blood. The receptors derive from a young man in good health.

The chain links TRBV5-1 to TRBJ2-7; TRBD1 agrees at 8 bases. Germline V gene sequence: CDR1 SGHRS, CDR2 YFSETQ. This CDR3 spans 14 amino acids. The V segment lost 4 bases and the J segment 4 bases; nucleotides outside the gene matches: 7. CDR3 nucleotide sequence: TGCGCCAGCAGCGGATGGACAGGGTCATACGAGCAGTACTTC. Its protein product is CASSGWTGSYEQYF.

The rearrangement joins TRBV5-4 to TRBJ1-1; 10 nucleotides match TRBD1. CDR1 is SGHNT and CDR2 is YYREEE in the germline V gene (reference sequence). Unmatched junction bases numbered 6, after V lost 0 bases and J lost 7 bases. The CDR3 runs to 15 residues. The CDR3 is CASSLGGTGEGEAFF. The CDR3 DNA sequence: TGTGCCAGCAGCTTGGGGGGGACAGGGGAGGGTGAAGCTTTCTTT.

This clone was detected a few times. The chain carries TRBV29-1 and TRBJ2-3; 8 positions match TRBD1. The trim removed 7 bases at V and 0 bases at J, leaving 9 bases unmatched. Germline loops: CDR1 SQVTM, CDR2 ANQGSEA. The CDR3 runs to 15 residues. The CDR3 coding sequence is TGCAGCGCCGGCAGGGGGCTATCTAGCACAGATACGCAGTATTTT. Amino acid sequence: CSAGRGLSSTDTQYF.

The chain couples TRBV4-1 to TRBJ2-5, with 10 bases that match TRBD2. The CDR3 runs to 20 residues. Germline V gives CDR1 MGHRA, CDR2 YSYEKL. V shed 0 bases, J shed 4 bases, and the junction held 17 bases outside the gene matches. CDR3 region: CASSQDRGAGGPLGRETQYF. In DNA form, the CDR3 reads TGCGCCAGCAGCCAAGATCGAGGAGCGGGAGGGCCTTTGGGGAGAGAGACCCAGTACTTC.

V is TRBV6-6 and J is TRBJ2-5, with D hard to call. The V end was cut by 5 bases, the J end by 1 base, with 11 bases between. Germline CDR1 is MNHNY and CDR2 is SVGAGI (reference sequence). This CDR3 has 14 residues. The CDR3 DNA is TGTGCCAGCAGTCCCGTCCCGGGCCAAGAGACCCAGTACTTC. As protein: CASSPVPGQETQYF.

The genes are TRBV30 and TRBJ2-1; D gene ambiguous. Germline V gene lookup returns CDR1 GTSNPN and CDR2 SVGIG (reference sequence). Trimming pared 0 bases from V and 7 bases from J, leaving 13 bases between. The CDR3 contains 14 residues. The CDR3 region is CAWSVNNGRNEQFF. As DNA, the CDR3 is TGTGCCTGGAGTGTAAATAATGGGCGTAATGAGCAGTTCTTC.

V gene TRBV6-5 combines with J gene TRBJ1-1, with D perhaps matching TRBD1 (5 bases). The length of the CDR3 is 14 residues. V shed 6 bases and J shed 1 base, with 12 bases lying between them. Germline V gene data show CDR1 as MNHEY and CDR2 as SVGAGI. CDR3 nucleotides: TGTGCCAGCAGATCTACAGGTGCGAACACTGAAGCTTTCTTT. It yields the protein CASRSTGANTEAFF.

This clone was observed once. The chain links TRBV6-1 to TRBJ2-2; 11 nucleotides agree with TRBD2. Per the germline V gene, CDR1 is MNHNS and CDR2 is SASEGT. Trimming cost V 2 bases and J 11 bases; bases outside gene matches: 7. CDR3 length equals 15 residues. The CDR3 is CASSEIDLAGGELFF. The CDR3 bases are TGTGCCAGCAGTGAAATCGACCTAGCGGGGGGCGAGCTGTTTTTT.

This clone turned up a few times. The chain is built from TRBV29-1 and TRBJ1-1, with D perhaps TRBD1 (5 bases). CDR3 size: 13 residues. CDR1 and CDR2 from the germline V gene are SQVTM and ANQGSEA. Deletions cut 7 bases from V and 4 bases from J, with 16 bases between. The CDR3 DNA follows: TGCAGCGCATCAGGGAAGCTGCTCACTGAAGCTTTCTTT. It translates to CSASGKLLTEAFF. The complete variable domain, with remaining parts taken from reference TRBV29-1 and TRBJ1-1, reads SAVISQKPSRDICQRGTSLTIQCQVDSQVTMMFWYRQQPGQSLTLIATANQGSEATYESGFVIDKFPISRPNLTFSTLTVSNMSPEDSSIYLCSASGKLLTEAFFGQGTRLTVV.